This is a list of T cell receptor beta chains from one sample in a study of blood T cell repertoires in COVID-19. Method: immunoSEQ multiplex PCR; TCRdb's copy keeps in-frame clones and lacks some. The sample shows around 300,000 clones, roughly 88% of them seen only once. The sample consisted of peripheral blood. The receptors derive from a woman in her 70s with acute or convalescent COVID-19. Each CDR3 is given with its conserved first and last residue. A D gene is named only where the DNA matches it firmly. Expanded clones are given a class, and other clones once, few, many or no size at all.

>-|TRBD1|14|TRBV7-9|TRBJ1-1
CASSFPDRDTEAFF
TGTGCCAGCAGCTTTCCGGACAGGGACACTGAAGCTTTCTTT
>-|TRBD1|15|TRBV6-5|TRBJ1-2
CASSTRTGGNYGYTF
TGTGCCAGCAGTACCCGGACAGGGGGGAACTATGGCTACACCTTC
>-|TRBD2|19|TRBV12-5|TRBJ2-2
CASGSRASGGLSNTGELFF
TGTGCTAGTGGTTCCCGCGCCAGCGGGGGGCTGTCAAACACCGGGGAGCTGTTTTTT
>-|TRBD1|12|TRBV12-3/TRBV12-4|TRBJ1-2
CASSPRTGGNTF
TGTGCCAGCAGTCCGCGGACAGGGGGGAACACCTTC
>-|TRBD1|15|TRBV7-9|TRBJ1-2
CASSLGVGDRPGYTF
TGTGCCAGCAGCTTAGGGGTAGGGGACAGACCTGGCTACACCTTC
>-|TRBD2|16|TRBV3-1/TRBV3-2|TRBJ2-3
CASSQAVAGGQNTQYF
TGTGCCAGCAGCCAAGCTGTAGCGGGGGGTCAGAATACGCAGTATTTT
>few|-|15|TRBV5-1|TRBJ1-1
CASSLPQGGSTEAFF
TGCGCCAGCAGCCTTCCACAGGGCGGGTCCACTGAAGCTTTCTTT
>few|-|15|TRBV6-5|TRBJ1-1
CASRSGYWENTEAFF
TGTGCCAGCAGATCAGGGTATTGGGAGAACACTGAAGCTTTCTTT
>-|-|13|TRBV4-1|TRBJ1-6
CASSQGGGSPLHF
TGCGCCAGCAGCCAAGGAGGGGGTTCACCCCTCCACTTT
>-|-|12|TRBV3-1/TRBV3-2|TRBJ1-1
CASSQDAREAFF
TGTGCCAGCAGCCAAGATGCGAGGGAAGCTTTCTTT
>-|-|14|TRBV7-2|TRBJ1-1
CASSFGQKNTEAFF
TGTGCCAGCAGCTTTGGCCAAAAGAACACTGAAGCTTTCTTT
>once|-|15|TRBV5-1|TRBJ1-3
CASSLDGYSGNTIYF
TGCGCCAGCAGCTTGGACGGTTACTCTGGAAACACCATATATTTT
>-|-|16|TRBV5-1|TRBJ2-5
CASSLASNSQGETQYF
TGCGCCAGCAGCTTGGCCTCGAACTCCCAGGGGGAGACCCAGTACTTC
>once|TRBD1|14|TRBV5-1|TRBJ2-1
CAYRGQGLPDEQFF
TGCGCCTACCGGGGACAGGGGCTCCCCGATGAGCAGTTCTTC
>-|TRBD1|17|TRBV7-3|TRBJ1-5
CASSQRTGGVGNQPQHF
TGTGCCAGCAGCCAACGGACAGGGGGGGTCGGCAATCAGCCCCAGCATTTT
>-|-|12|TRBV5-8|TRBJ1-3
CASILLGNTIYF
TGTGCCAGCATCCTTCTTGGAAACACCATATATTTT
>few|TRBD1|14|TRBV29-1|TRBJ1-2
CSGLSGTGVGGYTF
TGCAGCGGCCTCTCCGGGACAGGGGTGGGCGGCTACACCTTC
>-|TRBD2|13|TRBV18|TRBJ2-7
CASSPQRGVEQYF
TGTGCCAGCTCACCACAGCGGGGGGTTGAGCAGTACTTC
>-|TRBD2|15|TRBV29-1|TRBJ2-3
CSVKGEAGITDTQYF
TGCAGCGTCAAAGGGGAAGCGGGGATCACAGATACGCAGTATTTT
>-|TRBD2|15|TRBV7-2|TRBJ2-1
CASSLGLAGGNEQFF
TGTGCCAGCAGCTTAGGGCTAGCGGGGGGGAATGAGCAGTTCTTC
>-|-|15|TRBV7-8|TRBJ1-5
CTSSLGQAGDQPQHF
TGTACCAGCAGCTTGGGCCAGGCGGGTGATCAGCCCCAGCATTTT
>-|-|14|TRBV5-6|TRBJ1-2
CASSLGQRPYGYTF
TGTGCCAGCAGCTTGGGGCAGCGGCCTTATGGCTACACCTTC
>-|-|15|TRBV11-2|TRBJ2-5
CASSSSRRGSETQYF
TGTGCCAGCAGCTCGTCTCGGCGGGGCTCGGAGACCCAGTACTTC
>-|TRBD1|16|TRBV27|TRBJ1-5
CASRPTGTVFYQPQHF
TGTGCCAGCAGACCCACCGGGACAGTTTTCTATCAGCCCCAGCATTTT
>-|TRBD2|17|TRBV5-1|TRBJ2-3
CASSRAGTSGTEDTQYF
TGCGCCAGCAGCCGAGCCGGGACTAGCGGGACAGAAGATACGCAGTATTTT
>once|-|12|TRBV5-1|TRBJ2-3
CASSLPTDTQYF
TGCGCCAGCAGCCTACCCACAGATACGCAGTATTTT
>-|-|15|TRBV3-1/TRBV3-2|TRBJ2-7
CASSPRKVSSYEQYF
TGTGCCAGCTCCCCGAGGAAAGTGAGCTCCTACGAGCAGTACTTC
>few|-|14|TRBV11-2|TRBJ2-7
CASSVIQGTYEQYF
TGTGCCAGCAGCGTCATACAGGGCACCTACGAGCAGTACTTC
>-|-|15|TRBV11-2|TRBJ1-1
CASSLVGVGNTEAFF
TGTGCCAGCAGCTTAGTCGGGGTTGGGAACACTGAAGCTTTCTTT
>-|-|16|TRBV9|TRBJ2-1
CASSTTTQGTYNEQFF
TGTGCCAGCAGCACGACAACTCAGGGGACCTACAATGAGCAGTTCTTC
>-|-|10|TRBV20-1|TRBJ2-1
CSALSNEQFF
TGCAGTGCTCTGAGCAATGAGCAGTTCTTC
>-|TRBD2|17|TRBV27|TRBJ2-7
CASSPSPRQRGDYEQYF
TGTGCCAGCAGTCCCTCCCCCCGCCAGCGGGGTGACTACGAGCAGTACTTC
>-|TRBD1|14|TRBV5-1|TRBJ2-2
CASAQGAGAGELFF
TGCGCCAGCGCTCAGGGGGCAGGAGCCGGGGAGCTGTTTTTT
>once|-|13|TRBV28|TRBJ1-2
CASALGGNYGYTF
TGTGCCAGCGCCTTAGGAGGCAACTATGGCTACACCTTC
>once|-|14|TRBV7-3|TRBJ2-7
CASSLIPGAYEQYF
TGTGCCAGCAGCTTAATTCCAGGGGCCTACGAGCAGTACTTC